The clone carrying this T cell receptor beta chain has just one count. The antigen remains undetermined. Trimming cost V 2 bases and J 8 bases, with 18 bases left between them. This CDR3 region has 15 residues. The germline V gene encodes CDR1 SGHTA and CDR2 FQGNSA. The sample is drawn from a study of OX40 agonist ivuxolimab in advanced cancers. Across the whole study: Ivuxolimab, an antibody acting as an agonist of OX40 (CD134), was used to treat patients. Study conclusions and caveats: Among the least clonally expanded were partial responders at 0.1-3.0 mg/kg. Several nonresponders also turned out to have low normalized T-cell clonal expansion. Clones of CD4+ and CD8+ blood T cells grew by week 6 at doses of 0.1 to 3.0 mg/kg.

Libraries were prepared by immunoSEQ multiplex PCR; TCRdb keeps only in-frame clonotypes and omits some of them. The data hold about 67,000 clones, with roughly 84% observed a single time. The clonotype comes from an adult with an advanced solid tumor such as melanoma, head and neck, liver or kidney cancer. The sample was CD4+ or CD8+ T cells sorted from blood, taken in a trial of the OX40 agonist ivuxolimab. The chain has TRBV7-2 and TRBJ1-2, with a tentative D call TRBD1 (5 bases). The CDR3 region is CASSLRWGGGEGYTF. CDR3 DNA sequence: TGTGCCAGCAGCTTAAGGTGGGGTGGAGGGGAAGGCTACACCTTC.